This T cell receptor (beta chain) was profiled in a study of identical twins. Study-wide results and caveats: Among monozygotic twins, out-of-frame TCR alpha sharing exceeded what models predicted.

Of note for this clonotype: Its antigen is not identified.

In TCRdb, the 5' RACE reads were re-called with MiXCR into one record per CDR3 protein. Among 1.5 million to 2 million distinct CDR3 sequences, around a third were seen once, and the ten largest hold around 0.3%. Specimen: cord blood. This receptor was obtained from a newborn girl in good health.

The CDR3 DNA reads as TGCAGTGCTAGTCAGGGACCCACAGATACGCAGTATTTT. Encoded protein: CSASQGPTDTQYF. The chain has TRBV20-1 and TRBJ2-3; D might be TRBD1 or TRBD2, each matching 5 bases. V lost 3 bases to trimming and J lost 2 bases, with 9 bases between them. This CDR3 has 13 residues. Germline assignment: CDR1 DFQATT and CDR2 SNEGSKA (reference sequence).